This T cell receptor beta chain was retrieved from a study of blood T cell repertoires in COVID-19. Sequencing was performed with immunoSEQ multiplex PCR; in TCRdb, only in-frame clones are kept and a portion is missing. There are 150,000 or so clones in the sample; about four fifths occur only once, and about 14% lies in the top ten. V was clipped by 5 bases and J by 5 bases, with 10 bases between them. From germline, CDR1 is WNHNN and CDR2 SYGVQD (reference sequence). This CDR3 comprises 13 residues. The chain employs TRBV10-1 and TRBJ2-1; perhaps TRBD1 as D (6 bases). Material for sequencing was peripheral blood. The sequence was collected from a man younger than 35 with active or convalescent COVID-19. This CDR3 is CASSPDSDNEQFF. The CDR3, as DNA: TGCGCCAGCAGTCCGGACAGTGACAATGAGCAGTTCTTC.